One TCR beta chain is described in this entry. The antigen remains undetermined. Every PCR received spiked-in synthetic TCR analog templates. TCRdb keeps only in-frame clones here, not all; method: immunoSEQ multiplex PCR. The sample has about 51,000 clones, around 85% seen once; the top ten hold 16%. This record comes from a study of PD-L1 blockade in urothelial cancer. Study details: The authors examined blood 3 weeks (second dose) and 6 weeks after treatment start.

Trimming stripped 2 bases from V and 6 bases from J, with 8 bases between. Per germline, CDR1 SEHNR and CDR2 FQNEAQ (reference sequence). This CDR3 has 13 amino acids. Study conclusions and caveats: In blood at 3 weeks, tumor-associated clones expanded more among patients with durable benefit.

The TCR originated in a man aged 55-75 years with urothelial cancer. The starting material was PBMCs, obtained around atezolizumab (anti-PD-L1) treatment. V gene TRBV7-9 combines with J gene TRBJ1-5, with D perhaps matching TRBD1 (5 bases). CDR3 sequence (DNA): TGTGCCAGCAGCTTACAGGGTGGTCAGCCCCAGCATTTT. Protein sequence: CASSLQGGQPQHF.